One T cell receptor beta chain is described in this entry. What it recognizes is unknown. Germline CDR1 MDHEN, CDR2 SYDVKM. The CDR3 runs 16 residues. The V end was cut by 5 bases, the J end by 3 bases, with 18 bases between. The data originate from a study of OX40 agonist ivuxolimab in advanced cancers. At the level of the study: Participants could have had prior anti-PD-1, anti-PD-L1 or anti-CTLA-4 therapy, and around 43% had some. Findings and limits, study-wide: At doses 0.1 to 3.0 mg/kg, CD4+ and CD8+ clones expanded.

The protocol was immunoSEQ multiplex PCR, while the TCRdb copy is restricted to in-frame clones and leaves out a portion. This table has 55,000 to 70,000 clones, 70% to 90% appearing once. Patients with a history of autoimmune disease or on systemic immunosuppression were excluded. The material was CD4+ or CD8+ T cells sorted from blood, obtained in a trial of the OX40 agonist ivuxolimab. The origin of this receptor is an adult with an advanced solid tumor such as melanoma, head and neck, liver or kidney cancer. The chain joins TRBV28 to TRBJ2-3, with D tentatively TRBD2 (5 bases). The CDR3 reads CASSPLRTYETDTQYF. CDR3 coding DNA: TGTGCCAGCAGTCCACTTAGGACTTACGAAACAGATACGCAGTATTTT.